Below, one T cell receptor (beta chain) is given with its context. This sample was included in a study of CXCR3 chemokines and chemotherapy response in bladder cancer. TCRdb processed the PCR reads anew with MiXCR; each CDR3 protein has one entry. There are about 12,000 distinct CDR3 sequences in the sample; roughly 12% occur only once, and roughly a quarter lies in the top ten. Per germline, CDR1 MNHEY and CDR2 SMNVEV (reference sequence). Trimming cost V 0 bases and J 8 bases, with 13 bases left between them. This CDR3 comprises 15 residues. The chain combines TRBV27 with TRBJ1-4; D is undetermined. This specimen was acquired from a patient whose treatment included neoadjuvant chemotherapy. The TCR comes from a human donor with bladder cancer that did not respond to neoadjuvant chemotherapy. The CDR3 DNA sequence: TGTGCCAGCAGTTTATCTCTGGGTGGCCCGGAAAAACTGTTTTTT. Translation gives CASSLSLGGPEKLFF.